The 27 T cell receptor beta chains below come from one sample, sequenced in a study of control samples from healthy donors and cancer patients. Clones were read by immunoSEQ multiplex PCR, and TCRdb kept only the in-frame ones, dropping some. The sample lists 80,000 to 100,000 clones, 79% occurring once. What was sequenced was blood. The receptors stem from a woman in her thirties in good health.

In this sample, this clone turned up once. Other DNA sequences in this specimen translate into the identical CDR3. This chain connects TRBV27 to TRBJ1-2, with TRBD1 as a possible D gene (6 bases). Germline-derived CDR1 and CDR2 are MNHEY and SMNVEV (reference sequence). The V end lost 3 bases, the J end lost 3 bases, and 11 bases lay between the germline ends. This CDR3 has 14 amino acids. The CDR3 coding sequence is TGTGCCAGCAGTTTTGGCAGGGGAGACTATGGCTACACCTTC. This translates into CASSFGRGDYGYTF.

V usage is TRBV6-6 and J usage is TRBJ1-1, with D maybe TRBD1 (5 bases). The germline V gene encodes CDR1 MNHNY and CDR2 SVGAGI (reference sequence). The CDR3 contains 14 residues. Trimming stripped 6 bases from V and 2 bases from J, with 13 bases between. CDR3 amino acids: CASRRDGSNTEAFF. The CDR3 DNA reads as TGTGCCAGCAGGCGGGACGGCTCCAACACTGAAGCTTTCTTT.

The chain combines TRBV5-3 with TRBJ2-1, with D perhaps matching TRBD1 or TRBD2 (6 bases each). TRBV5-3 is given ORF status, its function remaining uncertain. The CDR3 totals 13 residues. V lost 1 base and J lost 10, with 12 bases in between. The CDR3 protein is CARSLRGAKEQFF. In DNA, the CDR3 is TGTGCCAGAAGCTTGAGGGGGGCGAAGGAGCAGTTCTTC.

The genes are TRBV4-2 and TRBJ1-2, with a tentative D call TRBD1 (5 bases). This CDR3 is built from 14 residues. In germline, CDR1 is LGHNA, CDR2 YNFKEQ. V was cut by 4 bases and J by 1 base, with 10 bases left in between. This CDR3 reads CASSPRGNNYGYTF. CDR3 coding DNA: TGTGCCAGCAGCCCTCGGGGGAATAACTATGGCTACACCTTC.

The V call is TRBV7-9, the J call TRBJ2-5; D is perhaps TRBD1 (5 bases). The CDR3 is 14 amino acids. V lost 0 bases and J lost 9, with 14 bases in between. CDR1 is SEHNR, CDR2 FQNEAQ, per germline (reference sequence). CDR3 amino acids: CASSLAGGAGSQYF. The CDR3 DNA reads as TGTGCCAGCAGCTTAGCGGGCGGCGCAGGGTCCCAGTACTTC.

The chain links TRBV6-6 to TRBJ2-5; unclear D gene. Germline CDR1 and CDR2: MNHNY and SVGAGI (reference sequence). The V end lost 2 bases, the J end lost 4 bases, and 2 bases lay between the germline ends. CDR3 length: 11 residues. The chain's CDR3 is CASSYGETQYF. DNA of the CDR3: TGTGCCAGCAGTTACGGAGAGACCCAGTACTTC.

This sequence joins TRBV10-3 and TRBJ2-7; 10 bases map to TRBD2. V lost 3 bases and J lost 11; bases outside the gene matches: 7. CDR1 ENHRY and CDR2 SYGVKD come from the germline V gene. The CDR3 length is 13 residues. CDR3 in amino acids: CAISETSGDRKYF. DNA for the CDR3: TGTGCCATCAGTGAAACTAGCGGGGATAGAAAGTACTTC.

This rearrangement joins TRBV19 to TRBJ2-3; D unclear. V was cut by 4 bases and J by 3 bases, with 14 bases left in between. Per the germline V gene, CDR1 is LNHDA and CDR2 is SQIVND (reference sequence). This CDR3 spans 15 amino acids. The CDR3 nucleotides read TGTGCCAGTAGTAAGGTTAGAAGGGTGACAGATACGCAGTATTTT. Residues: CASSKVRRVTDTQYF.

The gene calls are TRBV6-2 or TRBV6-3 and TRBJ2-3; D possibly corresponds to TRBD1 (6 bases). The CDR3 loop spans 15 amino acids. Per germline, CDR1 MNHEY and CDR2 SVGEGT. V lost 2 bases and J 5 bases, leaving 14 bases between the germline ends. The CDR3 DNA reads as TGTGCCAGCAGTTACGTGGGCAGGGGACAAGATACGCAGTATTTT. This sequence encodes CASSYVGRGQDTQYF.

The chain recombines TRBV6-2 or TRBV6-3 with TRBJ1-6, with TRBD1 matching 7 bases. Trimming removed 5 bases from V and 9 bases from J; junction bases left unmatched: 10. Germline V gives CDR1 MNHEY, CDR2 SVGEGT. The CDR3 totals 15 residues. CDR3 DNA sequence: TGTGCCAGCAGTGCCCCGACAGGGCTTGGTTCACCCCTCCACTTT. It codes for CASSAPTGLGSPLHF.

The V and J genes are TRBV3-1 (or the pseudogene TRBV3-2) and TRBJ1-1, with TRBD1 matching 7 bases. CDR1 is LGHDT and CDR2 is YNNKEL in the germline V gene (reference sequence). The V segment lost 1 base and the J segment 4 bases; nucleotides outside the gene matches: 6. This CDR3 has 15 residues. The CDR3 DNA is TGTGCCAGCAGCCAAGGGGGACAGCCCAGCACTGAAGCTTTCTTT. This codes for CASSQGGQPSTEAFF.

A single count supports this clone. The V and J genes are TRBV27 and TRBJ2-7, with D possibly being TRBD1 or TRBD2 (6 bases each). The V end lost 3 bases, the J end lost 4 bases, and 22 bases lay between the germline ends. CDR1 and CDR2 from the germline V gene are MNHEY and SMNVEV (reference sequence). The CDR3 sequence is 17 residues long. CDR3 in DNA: TGTGCCAGCAGTTTGGTTGGGACAATGGGGGGCCGGTACGAGCAGTACTTC. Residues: CASSLVGTMGGRYEQYF.

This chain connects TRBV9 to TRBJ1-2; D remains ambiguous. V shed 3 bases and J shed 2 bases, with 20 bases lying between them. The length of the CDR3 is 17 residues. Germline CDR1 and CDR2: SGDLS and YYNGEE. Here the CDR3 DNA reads TGTGCCAGCAGCGCAGGCCCCGGGCAGCCAAGAAACTATGGCTACACCTTC. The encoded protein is CASSAGPGQPRNYGYTF.

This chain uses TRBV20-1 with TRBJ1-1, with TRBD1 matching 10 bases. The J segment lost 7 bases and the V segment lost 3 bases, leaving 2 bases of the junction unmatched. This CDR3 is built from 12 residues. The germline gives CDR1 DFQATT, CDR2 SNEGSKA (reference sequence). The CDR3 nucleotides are TGCAGTGCTAGTGGACAGGGGGTTGAAGCTTTCTTT. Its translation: CSASGQGVEAFF.

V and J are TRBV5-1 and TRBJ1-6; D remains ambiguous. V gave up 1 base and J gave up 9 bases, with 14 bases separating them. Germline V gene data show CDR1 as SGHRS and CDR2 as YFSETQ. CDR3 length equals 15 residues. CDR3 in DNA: TGCGCCAGCAGCTTGAAAGGGCATATGTTTTCACCCCTCCACTTT. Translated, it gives CASSLKGHMFSPLHF.

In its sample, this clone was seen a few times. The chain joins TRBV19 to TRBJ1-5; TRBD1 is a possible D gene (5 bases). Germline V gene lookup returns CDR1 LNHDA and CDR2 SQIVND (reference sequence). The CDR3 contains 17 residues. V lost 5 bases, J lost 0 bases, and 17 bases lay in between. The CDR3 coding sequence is TGTGCCAGTAGTCCGATCTCAGGGTCGAATAGCAATCAGCCCCAGCATTTT. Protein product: CASSPISGSNSNQPQHF.

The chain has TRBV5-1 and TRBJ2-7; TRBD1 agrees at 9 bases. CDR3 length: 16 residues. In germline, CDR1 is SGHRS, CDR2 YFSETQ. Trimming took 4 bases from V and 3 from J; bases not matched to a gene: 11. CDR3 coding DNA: TGCGCCAGCAGCAGATCCCGGGACAGGGATCGCTACGAGCAGTACTTC. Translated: CASSRSRDRDRYEQYF.

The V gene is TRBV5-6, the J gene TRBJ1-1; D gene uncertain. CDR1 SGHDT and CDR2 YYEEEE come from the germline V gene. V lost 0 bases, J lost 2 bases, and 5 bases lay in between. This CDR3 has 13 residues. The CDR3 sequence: CASSLALNTEAFF. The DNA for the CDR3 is TGTGCCAGCAGCTTGGCTTTAAACACTGAAGCTTTCTTT.

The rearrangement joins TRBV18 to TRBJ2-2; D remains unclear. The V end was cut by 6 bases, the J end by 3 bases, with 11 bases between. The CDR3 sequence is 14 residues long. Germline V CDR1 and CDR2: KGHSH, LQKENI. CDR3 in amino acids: CASSPRTDTGELFF. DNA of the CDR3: TGTGCCAGCTCCCCGCGGACCGACACCGGGGAGCTGTTTTTT.

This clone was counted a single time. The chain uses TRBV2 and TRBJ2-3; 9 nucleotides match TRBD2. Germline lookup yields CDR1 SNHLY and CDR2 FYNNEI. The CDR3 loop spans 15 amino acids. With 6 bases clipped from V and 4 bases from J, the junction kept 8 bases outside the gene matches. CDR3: CASRRWPSGADTQYF. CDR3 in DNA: TGTGCCAGCAGAAGGTGGCCTAGCGGGGCAGATACGCAGTATTTT. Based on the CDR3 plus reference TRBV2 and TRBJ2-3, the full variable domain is EPEVTQTPSHQVTQMGQEVILRCVPISNHLYFYWYRQILGQKVEFLVSFYNNEISEKSEIFDDQFSVERPDGSNFTLKIRSTKLEDSAMYFCASRRWPSGADTQYFGPGTRLTVL.

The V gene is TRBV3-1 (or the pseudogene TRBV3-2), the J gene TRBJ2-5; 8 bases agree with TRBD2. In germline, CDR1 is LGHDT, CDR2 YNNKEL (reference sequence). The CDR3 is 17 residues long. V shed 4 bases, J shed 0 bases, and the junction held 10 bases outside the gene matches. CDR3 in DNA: TGTGCCAGCAGCCCCGGGTTACTAGCGGTCTACCAAGAGACCCAGTACTTC. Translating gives CASSPGLLAVYQETQYF.

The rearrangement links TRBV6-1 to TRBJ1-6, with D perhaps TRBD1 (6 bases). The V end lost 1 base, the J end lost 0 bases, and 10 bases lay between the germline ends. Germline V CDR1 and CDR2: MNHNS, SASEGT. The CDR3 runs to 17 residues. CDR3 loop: CASSEGGGLSYNSPLHF. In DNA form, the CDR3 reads TGTGCCAGCAGTGAAGGGGGGGGCCTCTCCTATAATTCACCCCTCCACTTT.

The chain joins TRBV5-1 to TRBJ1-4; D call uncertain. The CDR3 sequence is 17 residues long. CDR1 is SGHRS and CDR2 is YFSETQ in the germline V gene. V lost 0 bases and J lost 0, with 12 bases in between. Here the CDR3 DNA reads TGCGCCAGCAGCTTGGAGGCCCAGGAAGCAACTAATGAAAAACTGTTTTTT. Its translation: CASSLEAQEATNEKLFF.

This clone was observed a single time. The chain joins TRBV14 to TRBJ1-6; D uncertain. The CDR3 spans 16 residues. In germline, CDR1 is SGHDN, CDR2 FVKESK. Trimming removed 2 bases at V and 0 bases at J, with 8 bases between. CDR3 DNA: TGTGCCAGCAGCCAAAACAGCCTCTCCTATAATTCACCCCTCCACTTT. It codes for CASSQNSLSYNSPLHF.

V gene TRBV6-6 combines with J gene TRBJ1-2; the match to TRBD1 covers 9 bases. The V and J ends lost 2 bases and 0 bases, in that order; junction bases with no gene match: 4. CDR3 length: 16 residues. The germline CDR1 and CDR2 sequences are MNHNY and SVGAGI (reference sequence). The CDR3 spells CASSYRTGDPNYGYTF. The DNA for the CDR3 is TGTGCCAGCAGTTACAGGACAGGGGATCCTAACTATGGCTACACCTTC.

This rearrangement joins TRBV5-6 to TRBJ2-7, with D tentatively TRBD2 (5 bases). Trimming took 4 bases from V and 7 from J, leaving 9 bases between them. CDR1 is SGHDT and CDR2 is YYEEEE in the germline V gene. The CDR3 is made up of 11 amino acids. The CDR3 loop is CASSGRQEQYF. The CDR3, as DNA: TGTGCCAGCAGCGGGAGACAAGAGCAGTACTTC.

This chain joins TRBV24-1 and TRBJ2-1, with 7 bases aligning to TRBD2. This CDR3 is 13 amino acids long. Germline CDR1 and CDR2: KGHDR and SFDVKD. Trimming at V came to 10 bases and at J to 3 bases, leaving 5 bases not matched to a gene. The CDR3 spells CATGLADYNEQFF. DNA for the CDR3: TGTGCCACGGGGCTAGCGGACTACAATGAGCAGTTCTTC.